This is a list of T cell receptor beta chains from one sample in a study of T-cell memory formation after mild COVID-19. One entry per CDR3 protein results from TCRdb running MiXCR on the 5' RACE reads. Altogether 150,000 to 200,000 distinct CDR3 sequences are present, around 16% being singletons, with the ten largest covering just over 2%. Sequenced sample: PBMCs or a T cell subset sorted from them (not recorded which). All receptors derive from an adult woman who had mild COVID-19 (a few samples of this study predate the infection). Cell type and time point are not known. CDR3s include the opening cysteine and the closing phenylalanine or tryptophan. The D gene is left open where the match is weak. Size is stated for part of the rows, as once, few or many counts, or as a class when the clone is expanded.

d_call	v_call	clone_size	j_call	cdr3_nt	cdr3_aa
TRBD1	TRBV5-6	few	TRBJ1-1	TGTGCCAGCAATTTCCAGGGGGCTGATCGGACTGAAGCTTTCTTT	CASNFQGADRTEAFF
-	TRBV30	few	TRBJ2-7	TGTGCCTGGAATTGGGGGTTAAGCTCCTACGAGCAGTACTTC	CAWNWGLSSYEQYF
-	TRBV4-1	-	TRBJ2-1	TGCGCCAGCAGCCTATATTTGCAGGTTACCCCATGGGGCGCTGAGCAGTTCTTC	CASSLYLQVTPWGAEQFF
-	TRBV5-1	many	TRBJ1-1	TGCGCCAGCAGCTTGGCCGGGGCCAACAGGAACACTGAAGCTTTCTTT	CASSLAGANRNTEAFF
TRBD2	TRBV4-2	-	TRBJ2-3	TGTGCCAGCAGCCAAGAAACTAGCGGCCTGGGGTGGACAGATACGCAGTATTTT	CASSQETSGLGWTDTQYF
-	TRBV10-3	-	TRBJ2-1	TGTGCCATCAGCCCCGACAGTTTCTACAATGAGCAGTTCTTC	CAISPDSFYNEQFF
TRBD1	TRBV7-2	many	TRBJ1-2	TGTGCCAGCAGCTTAGCCCCTCCGGGACAGGGATTCGGTGGCTACACCTTC	CASSLAPPGQGFGGYTF
-	TRBV12-3/TRBV12-4	-	TRBJ1-5	TGTGCCAGCAGCCCCGACAGGCTTAGCAATCAGCCCCAGCATTTT	CASSPDRLSNQPQHF
TRBD1	TRBV11-1	few	TRBJ2-2	TGTGCCAGCAGACCAACAGGGGCGGGCACCGGGGAGCTGTTTTTT	CASRPTGAGTGELFF
-	TRBV3-1	many	TRBJ2-1	TGTGCCAGCAGCCAAGATCCCCTAGCCTTCAATGAGCAGTTCTTC	CASSQDPLAFNEQFF
TRBD1	TRBV20-1	-	TRBJ1-2	TGCAGTGCTTCTGACAACAGGGGGCAGGACTATGGCTACACCTTC	CSASDNRGQDYGYTF
-	TRBV12-3/TRBV12-4	few	TRBJ2-3	TGTGCCAGCAGTCCAGCGGGAGATACGCAGTATTTT	CASSPAGDTQYF
-	TRBV6-6	-	TRBJ2-6	TGTGCCAGCAGTTACGCCGGGTCTCGGGCCAACGTCCTGACTTTC	CASSYAGSRANVLTF
-	TRBV12-5	-	TRBJ1-1	TGTGCTAGTGGTTTGATCCCGACAGTGAACACTGAAGCTTTCTTT	CASGLIPTVNTEAFF
-	TRBV5-1	-	TRBJ2-3	TGCGCCAGCAGCTTTATAGGTGGAGATACGCAGTATTTT	CASSFIGGDTQYF
-	TRBV6-6	-	TRBJ1-2	TGTGCCAGCAGTTACTCGAGGGCAGTTCTACCTAGCTACACCTTC	CASSYSRAVLPSYTF
-	TRBV5-4	-	TRBJ1-3	TGTGCCAGCAGCTTGGCGGGTCTGGAAGGAAACACCATATATTTT	CASSLAGLEGNTIYF
-	TRBV9	-	TRBJ2-7	TGTGCCAGCAGCGTGATTCCAGGGCCCGAGCAGTACTTC	CASSVIPGPEQYF
TRBD1	TRBV9	-	TRBJ2-7	TGTGCCAGCAGCGTAGTGGGATGGGACAGGGGGTGCGAGCAGTACTTC	CASSVVGWDRGCEQYF
-	TRBV27	-	TRBJ2-1	TGTGCCAGCAGCTCCCGACCCACTGGCTCCTACAATGAGCAGTTCTTC	CASSSRPTGSYNEQFF
-	TRBV10-3	few	TRBJ2-7	TGTGCCATCAGTGACATGGGTCCCCAGGGTGGGGAGCAGTACTTC	CAISDMGPQGGEQYF
-	TRBV11-2	few	TRBJ2-7	TGTGCCAGCAGCTTATTAGGCGGAACCAGCTCCTACGAGCAGTACTTC	CASSLLGGTSSYEQYF
TRBD1	TRBV3-1	-	TRBJ2-1	TGTGCCAGCAGGAAATCTTACGGGACAGGGGGCTACAATGAGCAGTTCTTC	CASRKSYGTGGYNEQFF
-	TRBV20-1	few	TRBJ2-7	TGCAGTGCCGCAGATTGGGACTTAAACTACGAGCAGTACTTC	CSAADWDLNYEQYF
TRBD2	TRBV12-3/TRBV12-4	-	TRBJ2-3	TGTGCCAGCAGTGGGGGACTAGCGGGCACAGATACGCAGTATTTT	CASSGGLAGTDTQYF
TRBD1	TRBV12-3/TRBV12-4	-	TRBJ2-1	TGTGCCAGCAGTTTGGGGACAGGGTCCTTTTGGCAGTTCTTC	CASSLGTGSFWQFF
TRBD1	TRBV5-5	-	TRBJ2-1	TGTGCCAGCAGCAAAACAGGGGGGCCCTCCTACAATGAGCAGTTCTTC	CASSKTGGPSYNEQFF
-	TRBV20-1	many	TRBJ2-5	TGCAGTGCTCCCTTAGGGACGGTCCAAGAGACCCAGTACTTC	CSAPLGTVQETQYF
-	TRBV29-1	-	TRBJ2-1	TGCAGCGTGGCCGGGCGGGGCTACAATGAGCAGTTCTTC	CSVAGRGYNEQFF
-	TRBV24-1	-	TRBJ1-2	TGTGCCACCAGTGATTTGGGCAGAAAGTATGGCTACACCTTC	CATSDLGRKYGYTF
TRBD2	TRBV12-3/TRBV12-4	-	TRBJ2-1	TGTGCCAGCAGATCCGGGACTAGCGGTCTTCGGGTCTCCAATGAGCAGTTCTTC	CASRSGTSGLRVSNEQFF
-	TRBV5-5	few	TRBJ2-7	TGTGCCAGCAGCCTGGTAGGGGAGACTAGGGCCCTCGAGCAGTACTTC	CASSLVGETRALEQYF
TRBD2	TRBV18	-	TRBJ2-5	TGTGCCAGCTCATCCGGACTAGCGGTACAAGAGACCCAGTACTTC	CASSSGLAVQETQYF
TRBD2	TRBV6-2/TRBV6-3	-	TRBJ2-1	TGTGCCAGCAGTTACCGGCTAGCGGACGACAATGAGCAGTTCTTC	CASSYRLADDNEQFF
TRBD2	TRBV20-1	-	TRBJ2-2	TGCAGTGCTACTCCTAGCGGGAGAATTGGGGGGACCGGGGAGCTGTTTTTT	CSATPSGRIGGTGELFF
TRBD1	TRBV20-1	-	TRBJ2-3	TGCAGTGCCCCAGACAGGGGCGGCGCAGATACGCAGTATTTT	CSAPDRGGADTQYF
TRBD1	TRBV10-3	few	TRBJ2-7	TGTGCCACTGGACAGGGAAGAGAATACGAGCAGTACTTC	CATGQGREYEQYF